The 21 T cell receptor beta chains presented below share a single source sample, sequenced in a study of T cells in Graves' hyperthyroidism and ophthalmopathy. The CDR3 regions of TCR beta were amplified from RNA transcripts. RT-PCR in the first round (using the HTBI primer set) targeted the TCR CDR3. TCRdb processed the multiplex PCR reads anew with MiXCR; each CDR3 protein has one entry. Counted here are 500,000 to 650,000 distinct CDR3 sequences, approximately 20% occurring once; the ten biggest clones make up 40% to 50%. The sequenced material came from blood. The receptors come from a man aged 35-49 years with Graves' ophthalmopathy.

This clonotype was found many times. The chain employs TRBV11-2 and TRBJ1-1; TRBD1 agrees at 7 bases. Per germline, CDR1 SGHAT and CDR2 FQNNGV. This CDR3 is 14 amino acids long. V was clipped by 5 bases and J by 5 bases; unmatched bases: 8. The CDR3 here is CASSPGTVGTEAFF. CDR3 DNA sequence: TGTGCCAGCAGCCCCGGGACAGTAGGTACTGAAGCTTTCTTT.

The V call is TRBV10-3, the J call TRBJ2-3; TRBD1 might be the D (5 bases). V was shortened by 0 bases and J by 2 bases, with 6 bases between the two germline ends. The CDR3 is 14 amino acids. Germline assignment: CDR1 ENHRY and CDR2 SYGVKD. DNA of the CDR3: TGTGCCATCAGTGAGTCGGGGCCCACAGATACGCAGTATTTT. Its protein product is CAISESGPTDTQYF.

On this clonotype: It may be a read error: a sequence one base away is much more abundant. The chain recombines TRBV7-6 with TRBJ2-1; 11 bases align to TRBD2. The length of the CDR3 is 15 residues. Germline V gene lookup returns CDR1 SGHVS and CDR2 FNYEAQ. The CDR3 nucleotides are TGTGCCATCAGCCCCGGGACTAGCGGCCTCAATGAGCAGTTCTTC. This codes for CAISPGTSGLNEQFF.

This rearrangement joins TRBV27 to TRBJ2-7; D may be TRBD2 (5 bases). Trimming took 6 bases from V and 5 from J, leaving 14 bases between them. The CDR3 is made up of 13 amino acids. The germline gives CDR1 MNHEY, CDR2 SMNVEV (reference sequence). The CDR3 is CASRSAERDEQYF. DNA for the CDR3: TGTGCCAGCAGGTCGGCAGAGAGGGACGAGCAGTACTTC.

This chain connects TRBV10-3 to TRBJ2-7, with no clear D. Germline CDR1 is ENHRY and CDR2 is SYGVKD. Trimming cost V 6 bases and J 3 bases, with 9 bases left between them. The CDR3 extends over 12 amino acids. CDR3 in DNA: TGTGCCATCAGGGGTAACCACTACGAGCAGTACTTC. It encodes CAIRGNHYEQYF.

The CDR3 spells CASSEDLPWAFF. In DNA, the CDR3 is TGTGCCAGCAGTGAAGACCTCCCGTGGGCTTTCTTT. The chain has TRBV6-1 and TRBJ1-1; D is undetermined. CDR1 and CDR2 from the germline V gene are MNHNS and SASEGT. The germline V and J ends were trimmed by 1 base and 11 bases, with 11 bases remaining between them. This CDR3 region has 12 residues.

The chain uses TRBV5-1 and TRBJ2-5, with 10 nucleotides matching TRBD1. V shed 3 bases and J 5 bases; nucleotides not matched to a gene: 7. This CDR3 is built from 15 residues. Germline V CDR1 and CDR2: SGHRS, YFSETQ. For the CDR3, the DNA is TGCGCCAGCAGCTCGACAGGGGGCTCAGCGGAGACCCAGTACTTC. Protein product: CASSSTGGSAETQYF. The full variable domain, completed using reference TRBV5-1 and TRBJ2-5, is KAGVTQTPRYLIKTRGQQVTLSCSPISGHRSVSWYQQTPGQGLQFLFEYFSETQRNKGNFPGRFSGRQFSNSRSEMNVSTLELGDSALYLCASSSTGGSAETQYFGPGTRLLVL.

This clonotype was detected a few times. The V and J genes are TRBV20-1 and TRBJ2-1; 8 nucleotides align to TRBD2. The CDR3 runs 15 residues. V shed 3 bases and J 7 bases; nucleotides not matched to a gene: 11. The germline gives CDR1 DFQATT, CDR2 SNEGSKA (reference sequence). The CDR3: CSARSPRGGGNEQFF. In nucleotides, the CDR3 is TGCAGTGCTAGGTCCCCCCGGGGGGGAGGAAATGAGCAGTTCTTC.

This clonotype was counted a few times. The chain couples TRBV7-9 to TRBJ1-1; D call uncertain. Trimming took off 2 bases at V and 3 bases at J, with 7 bases between the two ends. This CDR3 has 13 residues. Germline CDR1 SEHNR, CDR2 FQNEAQ (reference sequence). This chain's CDR3 is CASSLNSYTEAFF. CDR3 sequence (DNA): TGTGCCAGCAGCTTAAATAGTTACACTGAAGCTTTCTTT.

This clonotype occurred many times. The V call is TRBV20-1, the J call TRBJ2-7; no definite D call. Germline lookup yields CDR1 DFQATT and CDR2 SNEGSKA (reference sequence). The CDR3 has 13 amino acids. CDR3 residues: CSTIPPGHYEQYF. The CDR3 DNA reads as TGCAGCACCATCCCCCCAGGCCACTACGAGCAGTACTTC.

The chain links TRBV4-3 to TRBJ1-6, with D perhaps matching TRBD1 (5 bases). This CDR3 spans 16 amino acids. Germline assignment: CDR1 LGHNA and CDR2 YSLEER. Trimming removed 0 bases from V and 9 bases from J, with 15 bases in between. DNA of the CDR3: TGCGCCAGCAGCCAAGAGAGGGGAGCCTATGGTTCACCCCTCCACTTT. Protein: CASSQERGAYGSPLHF.

This clonotype turned up a few times. The J gene is TRBJ1-1, the V gene TRBV12-3 or TRBV12-4; 7 bases are shared with TRBD1. With 10 bases clipped from V and 4 bases from J, the junction kept 9 bases outside the gene matches. The CDR3 spans 13 residues. The DNA for the CDR3 is TGTGCCACCCTCTCAGGGGGGCGCACTGAAGCTTTCTTT. Residues: CATLSGGRTEAFF.

This clonotype has more than one count but fewer than ten. The chain employs TRBV9 and TRBJ1-6, with D tentatively TRBD1 (6 bases). With 3 bases removed from V and 10 bases from J, the gap between germline ends came to 14 bases. The CDR3 runs 14 residues. The germline V gene encodes CDR1 SGDLS and CDR2 YYNGEE. Written as DNA, the CDR3 is TGTGCCAGCAGCGCCCAGGGGAGGATCTCACCCCTCCACTTT. Translating it yields CASSAQGRISPLHF.

The chain carries TRBV27 and TRBJ1-5, with 11 nucleotides matching TRBD1. V lost 8 bases and J lost 2; bases outside the gene matches: 17. The CDR3 spans 19 residues. Germline loops: CDR1 MNHEY, CDR2 SMNVEV (reference sequence). In DNA, the CDR3 is TGTGCCAGCCAGAGGACAGGGGGCTCTATCGGCGACCGCAATCAGCCCCAGCATTTT. It translates to CASQRTGGSIGDRNQPQHF.

This clonotype was picked up many times. The V gene is TRBV15, the J gene TRBJ1-2; D uncertain. CDR3 size: 16 residues. V was cut by 6 bases and J by 4 bases, with 21 bases left in between. Looked up from germline, CDR1 is LNHNV and CDR2 is YYDKDF (reference sequence). The CDR3 protein is CATRDSAAGLGYGYTF. CDR3 DNA sequence: TGTGCCACCAGGGACTCCGCCGCCGGGCTGGGCTATGGCTACACCTTC.

This clonotype has at least ten counts. The chain couples TRBV20-1 to TRBJ1-1; D is possibly TRBD1 (5 bases). The CDR3 is 14 residues long. Trimming stripped 6 bases from V and 5 bases from J, with 19 bases between. Germline assignment: CDR1 DFQATT and CDR2 SNEGSKA (reference sequence). The CDR3: CSATTWLGETEAFF. In DNA form, the CDR3 reads TGCAGTGCCACAACCTGGCTGGGGGAGACTGAAGCTTTCTTT.

V gene TRBV11-2 combines with J gene TRBJ1-4, with D possibly being TRBD1 (6 bases). Germline values: CDR1 SGHAT, CDR2 FQNNGV. This CDR3 comprises 19 residues. V lost 5 bases, J lost 0 bases, and 22 bases lay in between. The CDR3 loop reads CASSPYRAGGHTTNEKLFF. The CDR3 nucleotides read TGTGCCAGCAGCCCGTACAGGGCCGGAGGGCACACAACTAATGAAAAACTGTTTTTT.

About this clonotype itself: Mismatch with germline at one junction end may stem from a read error. The chain has TRBV7-2 and TRBJ2-3; possibly TRBD1 for D (6 bases). The germline V gene has CDR1 SGHTA and CDR2 FQGNSA. This CDR3 is 14 amino acids long. The CDR3 nucleotides read TGTGCCAGCAGCCTCGGACAGCTCACAGGTACGCAGTATTTT. It encodes CASSLGQLTGTQYF.

V usage is TRBV6-2 or TRBV6-3 and J usage is TRBJ2-3, with TRBD2 identical over 10 bases. The CDR3 has 16 amino acids. V dropped 7 bases and J dropped 7; count of bases not matched to a gene: 14. In germline, CDR1 is MNHEY, CDR2 SVGEGT. The CDR3 DNA reads as TGTGCCAGCAACCCCCCTCTAGCGGGGGTATTGAATACGCAGTATTTT. Residues: CASNPPLAGVLNTQYF.

The chain recombines TRBV20-1 with TRBJ1-2, with D possibly TRBD1 on 5 matching bases. The CDR3 runs to 15 residues. V gave up 0 bases and J gave up 8 bases, with 19 bases separating them. CDR1 and CDR2 (germline): DFQATT, SNEGSKA (reference sequence). CDR3 in amino acids: CSARDPQATVRGYTF. The CDR3 nucleotides read TGCAGTGCTAGAGATCCACAGGCTACCGTCAGGGGCTACACCTTC.

This clonotype was seen repeatedly, ten times or more. The gene calls are TRBV7-2 and TRBJ2-3, with D possibly called TRBD1 or TRBD2 (5 bases each). Trimming removed 4 bases from V and 3 bases from J, with 23 bases in between. Germline CDR1 reads SGHTA; CDR2 reads FQGNSA. The length of the CDR3 is 18 residues. CDR3 in amino acids: CASSWDLLLGVKTDTQYF. CDR3 nucleotides: TGTGCCAGCAGCTGGGATCTTCTACTGGGGGTGAAGACAGATACGCAGTATTTT.